This TCR beta chain is drawn from a study of blood T cell repertoires in COVID-19. Clones were read by immunoSEQ multiplex PCR, and TCRdb kept only the in-frame ones, dropping some. Of approximately 50,000 clones listed, more than 70% are singletons. The clonotype originates from a human donor in a cohort sampled during active COVID-19. The sample taken for sequencing was peripheral blood.

The CDR3 region is CASRFITSSSYNEQFF. In DNA, the CDR3 is TGTGCCAGCAGGTTTATCACATCCAGCTCCTACAATGAGCAGTTCTTC. V usage is TRBV28 and J usage is TRBJ2-1; D unclear. The CDR3 consists of 16 residues. The V end lost 6 bases, the J end lost 0 bases, and 15 bases lay between the germline ends. Germline V lookup: CDR1 MDHEN, CDR2 SYDVKM. Drawing the rest from reference TRBV28 and TRBJ2-1, the complete variable domain is DVKVTQSSRYLVKRTGEKVFLECVQDMDHENMFWYRQDPGLGLRLIYFSYDVKMKEKGDIPEGYSVSREKKERFSLILESASTNQTSMYLCASRFITSSSYNEQFFGPGTRLTVL.